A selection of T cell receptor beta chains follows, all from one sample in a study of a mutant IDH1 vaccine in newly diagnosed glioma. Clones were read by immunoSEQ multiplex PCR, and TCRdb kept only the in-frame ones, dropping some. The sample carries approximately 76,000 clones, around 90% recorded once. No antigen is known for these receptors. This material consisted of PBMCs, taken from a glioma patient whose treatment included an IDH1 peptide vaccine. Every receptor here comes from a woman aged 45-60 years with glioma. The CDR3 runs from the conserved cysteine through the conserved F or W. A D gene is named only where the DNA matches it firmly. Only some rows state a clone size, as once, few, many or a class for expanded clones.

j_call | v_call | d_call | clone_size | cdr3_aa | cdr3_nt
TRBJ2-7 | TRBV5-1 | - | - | CASSLAPVDEQYF | TGCGCCAGCAGCTTGGCCCCTGTCGACGAGCAGTACTTC
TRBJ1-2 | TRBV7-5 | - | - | CARSCTGSDGYTF | TGTGCCAGAAGTTGTACAGGATCTGATGGCTACACCTTC
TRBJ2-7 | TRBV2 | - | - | CASRTASYEQYF | TGTGCCAGCAGGACAGCCTCCTACGAGCAGTACTTC
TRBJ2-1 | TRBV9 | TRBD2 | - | CASSNSGRGSNEQFF | TGTGCCAGCAGCAACAGCGGGAGAGGCTCCAATGAGCAGTTCTTC
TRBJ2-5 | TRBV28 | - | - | CASSLLAGSPGEQYF | TGTGCCAGCAGTCTCCTTGCCGGGTCTCCGGGAGAGCAGTACTTC
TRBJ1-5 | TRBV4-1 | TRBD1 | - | CASSQEFGTGGNQPQHF | TGCGCCAGCAGCCAAGAGTTCGGGACAGGGGGGAATCAGCCCCAGCATTTT
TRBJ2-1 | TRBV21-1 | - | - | CASSKDRRTSVQNEQFF | TGTGCCAGCAGCAAAGATCGGAGGACTAGTGTGCAAAATGAGCAGTTCTTC
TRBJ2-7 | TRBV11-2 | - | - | CASSLEGQGSYEQYF | TGTGCCAGCAGCTTAGAGGGGCAGGGGTCCTACGAGCAGTACTTC
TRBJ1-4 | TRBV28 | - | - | CASSWNPRGNEKLFF | TGTGCCAGCAGTTGGAACCCCCGGGGGAATGAAAAACTGTTTTTT
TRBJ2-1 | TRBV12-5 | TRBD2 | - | CASGWGTRWFF | TGTGCTAGTGGCTGGGGGACTAGATGGTTCTTC
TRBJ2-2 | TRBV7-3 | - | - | CASRRAGTGELFF | TGTGCCAGCCGAAGGGCAGGTACCGGGGAGCTGTTTTTT
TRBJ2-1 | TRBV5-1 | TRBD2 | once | CASSLRLAGDHEQFF | TGCGCCAGCAGCTTGAGGCTAGCGGGAGACCATGAGCAGTTCTTC
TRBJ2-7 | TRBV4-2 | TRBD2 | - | CASSQGLAGSSYEQYF | TGTGCCAGCAGCCAGGGACTAGCGGGTTCCTCCTACGAGCAGTACTTC
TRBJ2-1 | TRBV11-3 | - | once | CASSPRGAQEQFF | TGTGCCAGCAGTCCGCGCGGGGCCCAGGAGCAGTTCTTC
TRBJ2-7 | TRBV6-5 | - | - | CATEGVRHEQYF | TGTGCCACCGAGGGGGTCCGCCACGAGCAGTACTTC
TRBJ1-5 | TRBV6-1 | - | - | CASSANGNNQPQHF | TGTGCCAGCAGTGCTAACGGTAACAATCAGCCCCAGCATTTT
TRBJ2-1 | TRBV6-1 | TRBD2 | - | CASSGRERDEQFF | TGTGCCAGCAGTGGGCGGGAGAGGGATGAGCAGTTCTTC
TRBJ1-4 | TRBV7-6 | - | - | CASSFSTGGEKLFF | TGTGCCAGCAGCTTCTCAACAGGTGGTGAAAAACTGTTTTTT
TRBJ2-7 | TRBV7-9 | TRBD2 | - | CASSNSGRPGEQYF | TGTGCCAGCAGCAATAGCGGGAGGCCGGGCGAGCAGTACTTC
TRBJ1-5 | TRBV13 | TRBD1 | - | CASSLGITGGGQPQHF | TGTGCCAGCAGCTTGGGGATCACAGGGGGCGGTCAGCCCCAGCATTTT
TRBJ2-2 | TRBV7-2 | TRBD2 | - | CASSLYGRGTGELFF | TGTGCCAGCAGCTTGTACGGGAGGGGCACCGGGGAGCTGTTTTTT
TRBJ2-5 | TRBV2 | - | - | CASSVVETQYF | TGTGCCAGCAGTGTCGTAGAGACCCAGTACTTC
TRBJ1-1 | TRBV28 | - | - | CASSFQGATEAFF | TGTGCCAGCAGTTTTCAGGGTGCCACTGAAGCTTTCTTT
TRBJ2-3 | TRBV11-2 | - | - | CASSGVAVSTDTQYF | TGTGCCAGCAGCGGGGTTGCGGTTAGCACAGATACGCAGTATTTT
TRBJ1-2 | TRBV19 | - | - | CASFDVSLGRGYTF | TGTGCCAGTTTCGACGTTAGTCTCGGTAGAGGCTACACCTTC
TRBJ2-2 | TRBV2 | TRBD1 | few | CASREDRATGELFF | TGTGCCAGCAGAGAGGACAGGGCAACCGGGGAGCTGTTTTTT
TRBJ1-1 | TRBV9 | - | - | CASSGGGTEAFF | TGTGCCAGCAGCGGGGGTGGTACTGAAGCTTTCTTT
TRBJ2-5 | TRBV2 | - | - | CASIQGRGKTQYF | TGTGCCAGCATTCAGGGCAGGGGAAAGACCCAGTACTTC
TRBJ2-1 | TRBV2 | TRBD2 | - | CASSGFREGAGQFF | TGTGCCAGCAGTGGTTTCCGGGAGGGTGCTGGGCAGTTCTTC
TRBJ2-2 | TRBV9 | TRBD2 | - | CASSISRGGTGELFF | TGTGCCAGCAGCATCTCGCGGGGGGGCACCGGGGAGCTGTTTTTT